Listed here are 20 T cell receptor beta chains from one sample, sequenced in a study of cytomegalovirus exposure and HLA in healthy donors. Vbeta (60) and Jbeta (13) primers were used in the PCR. Sequencing was performed with immunoSEQ multiplex PCR; in TCRdb, only in-frame clones are kept and a portion is missing. Altogether around 190,000 clones are present, around 78% being singletons, with the ten largest covering 1.5% to 2%. The sample comprised PBMCs. The receptors were sampled from a man aged 25-45 years in good health and CMV-seronegative.

The chain couples TRBV29-1 to TRBJ2-5, with TRBD1 as a possible D gene (7 bases). Germline lookup yields CDR1 SQVTM and CDR2 ANQGSEA. This CDR3 spans 13 amino acids. V was clipped by 8 bases and J by 5 bases, with 18 bases between them. In DNA form, the CDR3 reads TGCAGCTCAGGGGGGCAGAGGGCGGAGACCCAGTACTTC. The encoded protein is CSSGGQRAETQYF.

This clone was seen a few times. The chain is built from TRBV9 and TRBJ2-5; the match to TRBD2 covers 12 bases. The CDR3 runs to 17 residues. The V and J ends lost 3 bases and 1 base, in that order; junction bases with no gene match: 7. Germline V gene lookup returns CDR1 SGDLS and CDR2 YYNGEE. The chain's CDR3 is CASSGAEGLAGQETQYF. The DNA for the CDR3 is TGTGCCAGCAGCGGAGCCGAGGGACTAGCGGGCCAAGAGACCCAGTACTTC.

The chain carries TRBV5-4 and TRBJ1-1, with a possible D match to TRBD1 (6 bases). The V end was cut by 2 bases, the J end by 1 base, with 9 bases between. The CDR3 runs to 14 residues. Germline V gives CDR1 SGHNT, CDR2 YYREEE (reference sequence). The CDR3 DNA is TGTGCCAGCAGCTTCATGGGACAGAACACTGAAGCTTTCTTT. Translation: CASSFMGQNTEAFF.

The rearrangement uses TRBV6-1 and TRBJ1-4, with 10 bases fitting TRBD1. This CDR3 comprises 14 residues. Germline CDR1 and CDR2: MNHNS and SASEGT. V dropped 1 base and J dropped 7; count of bases not matched to a gene: 0. CDR3 sequence reads: CASSEGQGAEKLFF. The CDR3 DNA reads TGTGCCAGCAGTGAAGGACAGGGGGCTGAAAAACTGTTTTTT.

This chain joins TRBV4-2 and TRBJ2-7; 11 positions agree with TRBD1. The V segment lost 3 bases and the J segment 4 bases; nucleotides outside the gene matches: 11. Germline CDR1 is LGHNA and CDR2 is YNFKEQ. The CDR3 runs to 17 residues. The CDR3 is CASSHPGTGGSSYEQYF. The DNA for the CDR3 is TGTGCCAGCAGCCACCCCGGGACAGGGGGATCGTCGTACGAGCAGTACTTC.

This chain links TRBV2 with TRBJ1-5; 11 positions match TRBD1. The V gene end was trimmed by 7 bases and the J gene end by 6 bases; junction bases not matched to a gene: 2. Germline V CDR1 and CDR2: SNHLY, FYNNEI. The CDR3 has 13 amino acids. This CDR3 reads CASTGQGGQPQHF. Here the CDR3 DNA reads TGTGCCAGCACGGGACAGGGGGGTCAGCCCCAGCATTTT.

The V gene is TRBV10-2, the J gene TRBJ2-7; TRBD2 matches 10 bases. The germline V gene encodes CDR1 WSHSY and CDR2 SAAADI. V lost 0 bases, J lost 2 bases, and 10 bases stayed unmatched. The length of the CDR3 is 18 residues. The CDR3 is CASSESLAGGRLTYEQYF. For the CDR3, the DNA is TGCGCCAGCAGTGAGTCGTTAGCGGGAGGTAGATTAACCTACGAGCAGTACTTC.

This clone has only one observation. V is TRBV11-2 and J is TRBJ1-4; D is uncertain. The V gene lost 3 bases and the J gene lost 8 bases, with 7 bases spanning the gap. CDR3 length: 12 residues. Germline V gives CDR1 SGHAT, CDR2 FQNNGV. CDR3 in amino acids: CASSLEEEKLFF. The CDR3, as DNA: TGTGCCAGCAGCTTGGAGGAGGAAAAACTGTTTTTT.

This clone was seen once. The rearrangement links TRBV10-3 to TRBJ2-1; TRBD2 aligns across 9 bases. V lost 5 bases, J lost 0 bases, and 8 bases stayed unmatched. The CDR3 runs to 17 residues. CDR1 ENHRY and CDR2 SYGVKD come from the germline V gene. The CDR3 DNA reads as TGTGCCATCAGTAGAGGCGGGGGGGGAAGCTCCTACAATGAGCAGTTCTTC. Its translation: CAISRGGGGSSYNEQFF.

The CDR3 region has the DNA TGTGCCAGCAGCTCGGGGACTAGCGGGAGTCTCAATGAGCAGTTCTTC. Amino acids: CASSSGTSGSLNEQFF. The genes are TRBV9 and TRBJ2-1, with TRBD2 identical over 14 bases. Looked up from germline, CDR1 is SGDLS and CDR2 is YYNGEE. CDR3 length: 16 residues. V was clipped by 4 bases and J by 6 bases; unmatched bases: 6.

This chain links TRBV9 with TRBJ1-2, with 7 bases aligning to TRBD1. CDR1 and CDR2 (germline): SGDLS, YYNGEE. Unmatched junction bases numbered 5, after V lost 8 bases and J lost 7 bases. The CDR3 extends over 11 amino acids. The CDR3 spells CASGDRVGYTF. The CDR3 bases are TGTGCCAGTGGGGACAGAGTTGGCTACACCTTC. Together with reference TRBV9 and TRBJ1-2, the CDR3 gives the full variable domain: DSGVTQTPKHLITATGQRVTLRCSPRSGDLSVYWYQQSLDQGLQFLIQYYNGEERAKGNILERFSAQQFPDLHSELNLSSLELGDSALYFCASGDRVGYTFGSGTRLTVV.

The CDR3 spells CASSGDRGNQPQHF. DNA of the CDR3: TGTGCCAGCAGCGGCGACAGGGGTAATCAGCCCCAGCATTTT. The chain has TRBV5-6 and TRBJ1-5; TRBD1 agrees at 8 bases. The CDR3 contains 14 residues. Unmatched junction bases numbered 4, after V lost 4 bases and J lost 4 bases. CDR1 is SGHDT, CDR2 YYEEEE, per germline. The entire variable domain, with the rest obtained from reference TRBV5-6 and TRBJ1-5, is as follows: DAGVTQSPTHLIKTRGQQVTLRCSPKSGHDTVSWYQQALGQGPQFIFQYYEEEERQRGNFPDRFSGHQFPNYSSELNVNALLLGDSALYLCASSGDRGNQPQHFGDGTRLSIL.

Of note for this clone: Other DNA sequences of this sample code for an identical CDR3. This sequence joins TRBV7-2 and TRBJ1-3; D is undetermined. The ends were cut back, 1 base at V and 1 base at J, with 8 bases in the middle. CDR1 is SGHTA, CDR2 FQGNSA, per germline. The CDR3 is 15 amino acids. In DNA form, the CDR3 reads TGTGCCAGCAGCTTAGATGGGAGTTCTGGAAACACCATATATTTT. It is translated as CASSLDGSSGNTIYF. The whole variable domain, remainder taken from reference TRBV7-2 and TRBJ1-3, is GAGVSQSPSNKVTEKGKDVELRCDPISGHTALYWYRQSLGQGLEFLIYFQGNSAPDKSGLPSDRFSAERTGGSVSTLTIQRTQQEDSAVYLCASSLDGSSGNTIYFGEGSWLTVV.

The chain joins TRBV6-5 to TRBJ2-1; 10 positions match TRBD1. The germline V gene encodes CDR1 MNHEY and CDR2 SVGAGI. Trimming took 0 bases from V and 6 from J; bases not matched to a gene: 2. This CDR3 comprises 15 residues. The CDR3 sequence: CASSYSGQGSNEQFF. CDR3 sequence (DNA): TGTGCCAGCAGTTACTCGGGACAGGGGTCCAATGAGCAGTTCTTC.

This chain uses TRBV21-1 with TRBJ2-7; no check of the table's D call, TRBD1, against the DNA was made. TRBV21-1 constitutes a pseudogene. This CDR3 has 14 residues. For the CDR3, the DNA is TGTGCCAGCTTGACCCGACAGGGGACCTACGAGCAGTACTTC. Translated: CASLTRQGTYEQYF.

The chain recombines TRBV2 with TRBJ2-3, with D possibly being TRBD2 (6 bases). V was shortened by 3 bases and J by 2 bases, with 12 bases between the two germline ends. Germline CDR1 is SNHLY and CDR2 is FYNNEI. This CDR3 spans 15 amino acids. The CDR3 sequence: CASSEWRRVTDTQYF. CDR3 in DNA: TGTGCCAGCAGTGAGTGGCGGAGGGTCACAGATACGCAGTATTTT.

This chain joins TRBV7-8 and TRBJ2-2, with D perhaps TRBD1 (6 bases). Germline CDR1 and CDR2: SGHVS and FQNEAQ. Trimming stripped 2 bases from V and 1 base from J, with 8 bases between. The CDR3 covers 15 residues. CDR3 amino acids: CASSLPTGNTGELFF. The CDR3, as DNA: TGTGCCAGCAGCTTACCGACAGGGAACACCGGGGAGCTGTTTTTT.

The J gene is TRBJ2-3, the V gene TRBV10-3, with 11 nucleotides matching TRBD2. V lost 8 bases, J lost 2 bases, and 6 bases stayed unmatched. CDR3 length equals 15 residues. The germline V gene encodes CDR1 ENHRY and CDR2 SYGVKD. The CDR3 here is CAISPSGRPTDTQYF. The CDR3 DNA reads TGTGCCATCTCCCCTAGCGGGAGGCCCACAGATACGCAGTATTTT.

V usage is TRBV7-6 and J usage is TRBJ1-3; D remains unclear. The CDR3 sequence is 13 residues long. Trimming left V 2 bases short and J 0 bases short, with 2 bases between. The germline CDR1 and CDR2 sequences are SGHVS and FNYEAQ. This CDR3 is CASSLHSGNTIYF. In DNA form, the CDR3 reads TGTGCCAGCAGCTTACACTCTGGAAACACCATATATTTT.

This chain joins TRBV21-1 and TRBJ1-2; TRBD1 is taken as the D call from the table, unchecked against the DNA. TRBV21-1 is listed as a pseudogene. This CDR3 region has 17 residues. The CDR3 DNA sequence: TGTGCCAGCAGCACCCTGGGGACAGGGGCGATTCTTAGGGGCTACACCTTC. Its protein product is CASSTLGTGAILRGYTF.